This T cell receptor (beta chain) was recovered during a study of T cell responses to AZD1222 COVID-19 vaccine. Sequencing was performed with immunoSEQ multiplex PCR; in TCRdb, only in-frame clones are kept and a portion is missing. The table shows some 87,000 clones, with 80% to 90% occurring only once. The sequencing used peripheral blood, collected on day 0 of AZD1222 vaccination. The receptor was derived from an adult in good health.

Here the CDR3 reads CASSQTDGNEKLFF. DNA for the CDR3: TGCGCCAGCAGCCAAACGGACGGGAATGAAAAACTGTTTTTT. The gene calls are TRBV5-1 and TRBJ1-4; D ambiguous. With 4 bases removed from V and 5 bases from J, the gap between germline ends came to 12 bases. Germline V gene lookup returns CDR1 SGHRS and CDR2 YFSETQ. The CDR3 is 14 amino acids.